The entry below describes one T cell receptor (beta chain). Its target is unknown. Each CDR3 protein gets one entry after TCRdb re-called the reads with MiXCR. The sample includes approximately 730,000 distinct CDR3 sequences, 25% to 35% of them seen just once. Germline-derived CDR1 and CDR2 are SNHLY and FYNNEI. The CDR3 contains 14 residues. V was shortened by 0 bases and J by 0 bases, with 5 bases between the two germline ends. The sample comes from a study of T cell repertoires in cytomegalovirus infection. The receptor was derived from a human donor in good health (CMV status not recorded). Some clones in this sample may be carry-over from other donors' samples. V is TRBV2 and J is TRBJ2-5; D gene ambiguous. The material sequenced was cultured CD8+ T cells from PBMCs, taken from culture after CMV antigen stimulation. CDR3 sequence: CASSEASYQETQYF. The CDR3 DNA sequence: TGTGCCAGCAGTGAAGCGAGTTACCAAGAGACCCAGTACTTC.